Below, 25 T cell receptor beta chains from the same sample are listed, as sequenced in a study of blood T cells in healthy people across ages. A second PCR, run for roughly 7 to 11 cycles, used a sample-barcoded 5' primer plus a J-beta primer mix. From the 5' RACE reads, TCRdb called clonotypes with MiXCR, one entry per CDR3 protein. The table lists roughly 930,000 distinct CDR3 sequences, roughly 48% of them singletons. The sequencing input was blood. The receptors shown here come from a man aged 30 to 45 in good health.

The genes are TRBV6-5 and TRBJ1-2; D is possibly TRBD1 (6 bases). V was pared by 7 bases and J by 10 bases, with 22 bases between. Germline CDR1 reads MNHEY; CDR2 reads SVGAGI. The CDR3 totals 14 residues. The CDR3, as DNA: TGTGCCAGCACCCAACAGGGTCTCAGAGCTCACTACACCTTC. Amino acids: CASTQQGLRAHYTF.

The V call is TRBV4-3, the J call TRBJ1-1; no clear D gene. V was trimmed by 0 bases and J by 1 base, leaving 12 bases between them. Germline assignment: CDR1 LGHNA and CDR2 YSLEER. This CDR3 is built from 16 residues. CDR3 protein: CASSQDIPGGNTEAFF. The CDR3 bases are TGCGCCAGCAGCCAAGATATTCCGGGAGGGAACACTGAAGCTTTCTTT.

The chain combines TRBV28 with TRBJ1-5; TRBD1 matches 8 bases. The length of the CDR3 is 16 residues. V lost 6 bases, J lost 1 base, and 8 bases stayed unmatched. The germline V gene encodes CDR1 MDHEN and CDR2 SYDVKM. The CDR3 DNA follows: TGTGCCAGCAGGAACGGACAGGGCGGGAGCAATCAGCCCCAGCATTTT. Encoded protein: CASRNGQGGSNQPQHF.

Comments on this clonotype: One junction end disagrees with the germline gene, perhaps due to a read error. This chain uses TRBV6-1 with TRBJ1-5; TRBD1 is a possible D gene (5 bases). There are 15 residues in the CDR3. CDR1 and CDR2 from the germline V gene are MNHNS and SASEGT. The CDR3 DNA follows: TGTGCCAGCACTGAATCAAGGGGTAGCAATCAGCCCCAGCATTTT. Translation: CASTESRGSNQPQHF.

This rearrangement joins TRBV6-1 to TRBJ2-1; 12 bases agree with TRBD2. The V and J ends lost 7 bases and 6 bases, in that order; junction bases with no gene match: 4. The CDR3 is 14 residues long. CDR1 MNHNS and CDR2 SASEGT come from the germline V gene. CDR3 protein: CASTSGGAINEQFF. In nucleotides, the CDR3 is TGTGCCAGCACTAGCGGGGGGGCTATCAATGAGCAGTTCTTC.

V and J are TRBV7-9 and TRBJ2-3, with D perhaps matching TRBD2 (6 bases). This CDR3 region has 15 residues. V lost 4 bases and J 4 bases, leaving 15 bases between the germline ends. CDR1 SEHNR and CDR2 FQNEAQ come from the germline V gene (reference sequence). The CDR3 sequence is CASSSGTLRPDTQYF. The CDR3 DNA follows: TGTGCCAGCAGCTCCGGGACTTTAAGGCCAGATACGCAGTATTTT.

The chain is built from TRBV7-9 and TRBJ2-4; no definite D call. The CDR3 is made up of 17 amino acids. Germline lookup yields CDR1 SEHNR and CDR2 FQNEAQ (reference sequence). V lost 4 bases and J lost 0, with 16 bases in between. As DNA, the CDR3 is TGTGCCAGCAGCTCTGCAAGCGACGGAAAAGCCAAAAACATTCAGTACTTC. Amino acids: CASSSASDGKAKNIQYF.

The chain is built from TRBV5-1 and TRBJ2-1; TRBD1 matches 7 bases. The germline CDR1 and CDR2 sequences are SGHRS and YFSETQ. The CDR3 spans 15 residues. Trimming at V came to 4 bases and at J to 2 bases, leaving 6 bases not matched to a gene. CDR3 amino acids: CASSKEDRTYNEQFF. The CDR3 nucleotides read TGCGCCAGCAGCAAGGAGGACAGGACCTACAATGAGCAGTTCTTC.

With respect to this clonotype: A clone one base away is much larger, so this may be a read error. As DNA, the CDR3 is TGTGCCAGCAGCCCCCAGAACACAGGTACGCAGTATTTT. It yields the protein CASSPQNTGTQYF. The chain recombines TRBV4-2 with TRBJ2-3; perhaps TRBD1 as D (5 bases). CDR1 LGHNA and CDR2 YNFKEQ come from the germline V gene. The CDR3 loop spans 13 amino acids.

The V and J genes are TRBV3-1 and TRBJ1-6; the D gene is possibly TRBD1 (6 bases). V was trimmed by 2 bases and J by 10 bases, leaving 12 bases between them. This CDR3 is built from 14 residues. Germline CDR1 reads LGHDT; CDR2 reads YNNKEL (reference sequence). The CDR3 region has the DNA TGTGCCAGCAGCCAAAACCAGGGGAGCTCACCCCTCCACTTT. It codes for CASSQNQGSSPLHF. Combining the CDR3 with reference TRBV3-1 and TRBJ1-6 gives the whole variable domain DTAVSQTPKYLVTQMGNDKSIKCEQNLGHDTMYWYKQDSKKFLKIMFSYNNKELIINETVPNRFSPKSPDKAHLNLHINSLELGDSAVYFCASSQNQGSSPLHFGNGTRLTVT.

The table lists this clonotype with a few counts. This chain links TRBV5-1 with TRBJ2-7, with 9 bases aligning to TRBD2. Germline V lookup: CDR1 SGHRS, CDR2 YFSETQ. With V trimmed by 5 bases and J by 12 bases, 18 bases remained unmatched. The CDR3 runs 15 residues. The CDR3 sequence: CASRPLGTSLVGSYF. The CDR3 region has the DNA TGCGCCAGCAGACCTCTGGGGACTAGCCTTGTTGGATCGTACTTC. The whole variable domain, filled in from reference TRBV5-1 and TRBJ2-7, reads KAGVTQTPRYLIKTRGQQVTLSCSPISGHRSVSWYQQTPGQGLQFLFEYFSETQRNKGNFPGRFSGRQFSNSRSEMNVSTLELGDSALYLCASRPLGTSLVGSYFGPGTRLTVT.

J is TRBJ2-5 and V is TRBV27; tentatively, D is TRBD1 or TRBD2 (5 bases each). The CDR3 is 14 amino acids. From germline, CDR1 is MNHEY and CDR2 SMNVEV (reference sequence). V lost 5 bases to trimming and J lost 1 base, with 11 bases between them. The CDR3 loop reads CASSIWGSQETQYF. CDR3 nucleotide sequence: TGTGCCAGCAGTATCTGGGGGAGCCAAGAGACCCAGTACTTC.

As DNA, the CDR3 is TGTGCCAGCAGCCCCCCCCGCGGGGGGGCCACACGAGAGACCCAGTACTTC. It yields the protein CASSPPRGGATRETQYF. V and J are TRBV28 and TRBJ2-5; TRBD2 matches at 9 bases. The CDR3 spans 17 residues. Per germline, CDR1 MDHEN and CDR2 SYDVKM. V was clipped by 6 bases and J by 4 bases; unmatched bases: 15.

The J gene is TRBJ2-4, the V gene TRBV2; D assignment may be TRBD1 or TRBD2 (5 bases each). CDR3 length: 13 amino acids. Germline lookup yields CDR1 SNHLY and CDR2 FYNNEI. Trimming left V 0 bases short and J 7 bases short, with 7 bases between. CDR3 nucleotide sequence: TGTGCCAGCAGTGAAGCAGGGGAGAACATTCAGTACTTC. It codes for CASSEAGENIQYF.

The chain recombines TRBV7-2 with TRBJ2-3, with 8 bases lining up with TRBD2. The CDR3 covers 18 residues. The germline gives CDR1 SGHTA, CDR2 FQGNSA. With 1 base clipped from V and 1 base from J, the junction kept 10 bases outside the gene matches. Here the CDR3 DNA reads TGTGCCAGCAGCTTAGAGGTGACTAGCGTCCCCGGCACAGATACGCAGTATTTT. Translated, it gives CASSLEVTSVPGTDTQYF.

The chain recombines TRBV6-2 or TRBV6-3 with TRBJ2-1, with TRBD2 matching 9 bases. The CDR3 has 15 residues. V lost 7 bases to trimming and J lost 4 bases; unmatched junction nucleotides: 8. Germline-derived CDR1 and CDR2 are MNHEY and SVGEGT. The CDR3 DNA reads as TGTGCCAGCATCCTCGGCGGGGGGGAGTACAATGAGCAGTTCTTC. This encodes CASILGGGEYNEQFF.

This clonotype was observed many times. This rearrangement joins TRBV7-2 to TRBJ2-7; 10 positions match TRBD2. Germline V gene lookup returns CDR1 SGHTA and CDR2 FQGNSA. CDR3 length: 16 residues. V shed 5 bases, J shed 2 bases, and the junction held 9 bases outside the gene matches. The CDR3 sequence: CASSPSSSGGAYEQYF. CDR3 coding DNA: TGTGCCAGCAGCCCATCCTCTAGCGGGGGCGCCTACGAGCAGTACTTC.

About this clonotype itself: One end of the junction varies from germline; a read error may be responsible. The CDR3 region has the DNA TGTGCCAGCAGTCTGGGAGACCAAGAGACCCGGTACTTC. Translating gives CASSLGDQETRYF. The V gene is TRBV27, the J gene TRBJ2-5; a possible D gene is TRBD2 (5 bases). The CDR3 is 13 amino acids. CDR1 and CDR2 (germline): MNHEY, SMNVEV (reference sequence).

This clonotype has just one count. J is TRBJ2-5 and V is TRBV18; D could derive from TRBD1 or TRBD2 (5 bases each). Per germline, CDR1 KGHSH and CDR2 LQKENI. The CDR3 sequence is 15 residues long. V lost 4 bases to trimming and J lost 1 base, with 13 bases between them. The chain's CDR3 is CASSRRSGGQETQYF. The CDR3 DNA is TGTGCCAGCTCACGACGCTCTGGGGGCCAAGAGACCCAGTACTTC. Looking up the rest from reference TRBV18 and TRBJ2-5 gives the full variable domain: NAGVMQNPRHLVRRRGQEARLRCSPMKGHSHVYWYRQLPEEGLKFMVYLQKENIIDESGMPKERFSAEFPKEGPSILRIQQVVRGDSAAYFCASSRRSGGQETQYFGPGTRLLVL.

V gene TRBV3-1 combines with J gene TRBJ2-5; 10 bases line up with TRBD1. V dropped 5 bases and J dropped 5; count of bases not matched to a gene: 8. Germline lookup yields CDR1 LGHDT and CDR2 YNNKEL (reference sequence). The CDR3 runs to 15 residues. The CDR3 reads CASSKRQGAWETQYF. The CDR3 DNA reads as TGTGCCAGCAGCAAGAGACAGGGGGCGTGGGAGACCCAGTACTTC.

This clonotype was detected a few times. The V gene is TRBV21-1, the J gene TRBJ2-7. TRBV21-1 is recorded as a pseudogene. The CDR3 runs to 14 residues. CDR3 in amino acids: CASSPNGTSYEQYF. The DNA for the CDR3 is TGTGCCAGCAGCCCCAACGGAACCTCTTACGAGCAGTACTTC.

The chain is built from TRBV3-1 and TRBJ2-5; 8 positions match TRBD2. From germline, CDR1 is LGHDT and CDR2 YNNKEL (reference sequence). V dropped 6 bases and J dropped 5; count of bases not matched to a gene: 5. The CDR3 totals 13 residues. CDR3 sequence (DNA): TGTGCCAGCAGTACTAGCGGACCGGAGACCCAGTACTTC. Translating it yields CASSTSGPETQYF.

The gene calls are TRBV7-2 and TRBJ1-2; a possible D gene is TRBD1 (5 bases). The germline V gene encodes CDR1 SGHTA and CDR2 FQGNSA. This CDR3 contains 14 residues. V lost 5 bases and J 4 bases, leaving 14 bases between the germline ends. CDR3 in amino acids: CASSPGPGFYGYTF. In nucleotides, the CDR3 is TGTGCCAGCAGCCCGGGGCCGGGGTTCTATGGCTACACCTTC.

This chain uses TRBV28 with TRBJ2-3; D is ambiguous. Trimming took 3 bases from V and 0 from J, leaving 13 bases between them. CDR1 is MDHEN, CDR2 SYDVKM, per germline. This CDR3 is 16 amino acids long. The CDR3 DNA follows: TGTGCCAGCAGTTTTGCCGGTCAGTCTAGCACAGATACGCAGTATTTT. Amino acids: CASSFAGQSSTDTQYF.

In this sample, this clonotype turned up a few times. The chain couples TRBV29-1 to TRBJ2-5, with D uncertain. Deletions cut 7 bases from V and 0 bases from J, with 9 bases between. CDR1 and CDR2 from the germline V gene are SQVTM and ANQGSEA. This CDR3 comprises 12 residues. The CDR3 coding sequence is TGCAGCGGTGTAAGGAACCAAGAGACCCAGTACTTC. Translating it yields CSGVRNQETQYF. The complete variable domain, with remaining parts taken from reference TRBV29-1 and TRBJ2-5, reads SAVISQKPSRDICQRGTSLTIQCQVDSQVTMMFWYRQQPGQSLTLIATANQGSEATYESGFVIDKFPISRPNLTFSTLTVSNMSPEDSSIYLCSGVRNQETQYFGPGTRLLVL.